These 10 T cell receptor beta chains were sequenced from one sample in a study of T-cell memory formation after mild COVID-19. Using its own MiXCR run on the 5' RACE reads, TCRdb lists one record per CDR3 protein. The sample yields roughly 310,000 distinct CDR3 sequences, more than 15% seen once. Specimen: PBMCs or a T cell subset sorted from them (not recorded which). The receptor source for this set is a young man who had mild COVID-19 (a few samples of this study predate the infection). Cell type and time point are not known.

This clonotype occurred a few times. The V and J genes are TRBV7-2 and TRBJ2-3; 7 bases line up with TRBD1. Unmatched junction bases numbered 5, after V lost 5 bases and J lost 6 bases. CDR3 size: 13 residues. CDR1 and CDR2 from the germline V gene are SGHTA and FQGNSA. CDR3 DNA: TGTGCCAGCAGCGCACTCAGGGGGGATACGCAGTATTTT. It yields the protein CASSALRGDTQYF. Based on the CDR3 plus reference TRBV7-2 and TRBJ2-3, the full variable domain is GAGVSQSPSNKVTEKGKDVELRCDPISGHTALYWYRQSLGQGLEFLIYFQGNSAPDKSGLPSDRFSAERTGGSVSTLTIQRTQQEDSAVYLCASSALRGDTQYFGPGTRLTVL.

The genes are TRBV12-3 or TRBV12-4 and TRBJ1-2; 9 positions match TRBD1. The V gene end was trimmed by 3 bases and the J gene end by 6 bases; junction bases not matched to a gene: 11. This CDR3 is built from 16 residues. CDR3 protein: CASSFGPPTGGDGYTF. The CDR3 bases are TGTGCCAGCAGTTTCGGCCCCCCCACAGGGGGCGATGGCTACACCTTC.

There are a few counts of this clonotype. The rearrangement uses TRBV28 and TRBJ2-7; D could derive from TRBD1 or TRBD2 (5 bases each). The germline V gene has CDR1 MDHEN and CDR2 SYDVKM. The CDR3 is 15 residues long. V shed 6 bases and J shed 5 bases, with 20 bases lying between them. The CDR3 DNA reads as TGTGCCAGCAGATCTAATCGGGGACCTGGTCACGAGCAGTACGTC. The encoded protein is CASRSNRGPGHEQYV.

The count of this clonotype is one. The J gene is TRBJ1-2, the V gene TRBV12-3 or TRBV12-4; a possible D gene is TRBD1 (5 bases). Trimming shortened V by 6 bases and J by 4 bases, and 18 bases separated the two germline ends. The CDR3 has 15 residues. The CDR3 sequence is CASSPAGLILYGYTF. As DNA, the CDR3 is TGTGCCAGCAGCCCTGCGGGGCTCATTCTCTATGGCTACACCTTC.

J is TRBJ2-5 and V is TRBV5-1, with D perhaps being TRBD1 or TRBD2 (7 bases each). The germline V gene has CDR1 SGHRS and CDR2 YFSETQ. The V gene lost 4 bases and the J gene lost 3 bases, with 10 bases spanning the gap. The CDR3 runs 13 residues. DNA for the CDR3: TGCGCCAGCAGCCAGGGGGGGGAAGAGACCCAGTACTTC. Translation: CASSQGGEETQYF.

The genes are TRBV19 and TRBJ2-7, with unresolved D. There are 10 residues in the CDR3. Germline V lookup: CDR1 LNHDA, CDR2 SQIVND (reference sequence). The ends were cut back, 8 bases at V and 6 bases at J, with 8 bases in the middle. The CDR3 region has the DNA TGTGCCAGTGGCCCCGCCGAGCAGTACTTC. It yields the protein CASGPAEQYF.

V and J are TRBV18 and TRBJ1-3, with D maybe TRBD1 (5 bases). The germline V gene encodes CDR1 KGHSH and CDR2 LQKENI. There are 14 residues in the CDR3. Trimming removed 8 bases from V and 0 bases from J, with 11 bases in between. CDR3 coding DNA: TGTGCCAGCCGAGAGGACAACTCTGGAAACACCATATATTTT. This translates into CASREDNSGNTIYF.

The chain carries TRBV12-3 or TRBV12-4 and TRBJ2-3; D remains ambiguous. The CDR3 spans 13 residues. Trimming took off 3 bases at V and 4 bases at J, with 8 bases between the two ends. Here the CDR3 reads CASSFLGSDTQYF. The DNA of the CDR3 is TGTGCCAGCAGTTTCCTGGGGTCAGATACGCAGTATTTT.

CDR3 DNA sequence: TGTGCCAGCAGCGTAGCCCAGATGAACAATGAGCAGTTCTTC. This encodes CASSVAQMNNEQFF. V usage is TRBV9 and J usage is TRBJ2-1; D ambiguous. CDR3 length equals 14 residues. The V and J ends lost 0 bases and 5 bases respectively, with 9 bases between them. Germline assignment: CDR1 SGDLS and CDR2 YYNGEE.

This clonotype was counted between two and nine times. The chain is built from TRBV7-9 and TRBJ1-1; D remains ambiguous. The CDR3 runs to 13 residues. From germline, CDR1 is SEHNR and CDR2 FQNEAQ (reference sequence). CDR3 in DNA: TGTGCGCGCAGCTCGGGCAGGATCACTGAAGCTTTCTTT. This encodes CARSSGRITEAFF.